This T cell receptor (beta chain) was retrieved from a study of T cell responses to AZD1222 COVID-19 vaccine. Profiling relied on immunoSEQ multiplex PCR, and the TCRdb table lists in-frame clones only, not all of them. Of 100,000 to 150,000 clones in the sample, roughly 86% are singletons; the top ten hold 17%. Notes on this clone: The target antigen is unknown.

Broader study findings: As reported, nearly half of all spike-specific TCRs target variant regions that are unmutated. Among vaccine-associated CD4 TCRs, coverage spanned spike, with dominance at 160-218 and 743-854. The donor cohort was predominantly white British with a female majority, and clonal diversity may have been underestimated. Sampling that yielded the repertoires occurred only after the peak T cell response.

This sequence was found in an adult who received the AZD1222 COVID-19 vaccine. The specimen was peripheral blood, collected 28 days after the second AZD1222 dose.

CDR3: CASSIRRASYNEQFF. CDR3 bases: TGTGCCAGTAGTATCCGACGGGCCTCCTACAATGAGCAGTTCTTC. This sequence joins TRBV19 and TRBJ2-1, with D unclear. The germline gives CDR1 LNHDA, CDR2 SQIVND (reference sequence). This CDR3 is built from 15 residues. Trimming pared 3 bases from V and 0 bases from J, leaving 9 bases between.